Each of the 2 T cell receptor beta chains below was sequenced from the same sample in a study of OX40 agonist ivuxolimab in advanced cancers. Using immunoSEQ multiplex PCR, the repertoire was profiled, and TCRdb retains in-frame clones only, with some absent. This table has about 40,000 clones, around 89% appearing once. This specimen consisted of CD4+ or CD8+ T cells sorted from blood, obtained in a trial of the OX40 agonist ivuxolimab. The receptor set was obtained from an adult with an advanced solid tumor such as melanoma, head and neck, liver or kidney cancer.

This rearrangement joins TRBV5-5 to TRBJ1-5; 10 positions agree with TRBD1. V gave up 2 bases and J gave up 2 bases; unmatched junction bases: 7. Per germline, CDR1 SGHKS and CDR2 YYEKEE (reference sequence). The CDR3 extends over 17 amino acids. CDR3 sequence: CASSFGQGVLGNQPQHF. The DNA for the CDR3 is TGTGCCAGCAGCTTCGGACAGGGGGTCCTTGGCAATCAGCCCCAGCATTTT. Based on the CDR3 plus reference TRBV5-5 and TRBJ1-5, the full variable domain is DAGVTQSPTHLIKTRGQQVTLRCSPISGHKSVSWYQQVLGQGPQFIFQYYEKEERGRGNFPDRFSARQFPNYSSELNVNALLLGDSALYLCASSFGQGVLGNQPQHFGDGTRLSIL.

This clone was counted a few times. The chain uses TRBV19 and TRBJ2-1, with a weak D call TRBD2 (5 bases). The germline V gene encodes CDR1 LNHDA and CDR2 SQIVND (reference sequence). Trimming took 1 base from V and 4 from J, leaving 8 bases between them. The CDR3 contains 14 residues. This CDR3 is CASSIAGLYNEQFF. CDR3 bases: TGTGCCAGTAGTATAGCGGGGTTATACAATGAGCAGTTCTTC. The variable domain in full, with the rest retrieved from reference TRBV19 and TRBJ2-1, is DGGITQSPKYLFRKEGQNVTLSCEQNLNHDAMYWYRQDPGQGLRLIYYSQIVNDFQKGDIAEGYSVSREKKESFPLTVTSAQKNPTAFYLCASSIAGLYNEQFFGPGTRLTVL.